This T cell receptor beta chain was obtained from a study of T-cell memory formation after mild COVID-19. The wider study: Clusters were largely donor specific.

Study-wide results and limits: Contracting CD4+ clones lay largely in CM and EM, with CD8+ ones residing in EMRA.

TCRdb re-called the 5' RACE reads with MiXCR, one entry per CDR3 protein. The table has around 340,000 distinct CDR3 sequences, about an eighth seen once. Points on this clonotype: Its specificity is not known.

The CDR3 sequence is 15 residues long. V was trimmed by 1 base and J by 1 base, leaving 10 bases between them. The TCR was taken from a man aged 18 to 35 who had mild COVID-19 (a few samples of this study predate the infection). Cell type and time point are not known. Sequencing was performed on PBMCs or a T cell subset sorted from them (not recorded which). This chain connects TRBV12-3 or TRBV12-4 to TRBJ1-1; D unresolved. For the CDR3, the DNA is TGTGCCAGCAGTTTAGTAGTCAGCTCGAACACTGAAGCTTTCTTT. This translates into CASSLVVSSNTEAFF.